The next 17 T cell receptor beta chains were all read from a single sample in a study of human T cells and chemical hapten exposure. Time point defined: healthy volunteer bleed at 6 weeks. Unfractionated whole blood served as the source for total RNA extraction. TCRdb analysed the RACE reads with MiXCR anew, one entry per CDR3 protein. The sample comprises fewer than 85,000 distinct CDR3 sequences, 8.5% to 9.5% of which are singletons, and less than 2% rests with the top ten. Sequenced material: whole blood. Every receptor here comes from a female donor in good health. Some clones in this sample may be carry-over from other donors' samples.

For this clonotype: One base away lies a much larger clone, so this may be a sequencing read error. The chain's CDR3 is CASRTRAGDTIYF. DNA of the CDR3: TGTGCCAGCAGGACTCGGGCTGGGGACACCATATATTTT. V is TRBV12-3 or TRBV12-4 and J is TRBJ1-3, with unresolved D. The CDR3 spans 13 residues. V lost 6 bases and J lost 8, with 14 bases in between.

This clonotype appeared many times. V and J are TRBV29-1 and TRBJ2-3; no definite D call. V was cut by 6 bases and J by 4 bases, with 11 bases left in between. There are 12 residues in the CDR3. The germline CDR1 and CDR2 sequences are SQVTM and ANQGSEA. The CDR3: CSVALTADTQYF. CDR3 in DNA: TGCAGCGTGGCCCTGACGGCAGATACGCAGTATTTT.

The chain combines TRBV3-1 with TRBJ1-6; tentative D call: TRBD1 (6 bases). Germline CDR1 LGHDT, CDR2 YNNKEL (reference sequence). The V and J ends lost 5 bases and 13 bases respectively, with 18 bases between them. The CDR3 is 14 amino acids. The CDR3 is CASSLDGTQGPLHF. The CDR3 DNA reads TGTGCCAGCAGCTTGGACGGGACTCAGGGGCCCCTCCACTTT. Supplemented by reference TRBV3-1 and TRBJ1-6, the full variable domain reads DTAVSQTPKYLVTQMGNDKSIKCEQNLGHDTMYWYKQDSKKFLKIMFSYNNKELIINETVPNRFSPKSPDKAHLNLHINSLELGDSAVYFCASSLDGTQGPLHFGNGTRLTVT.

The chain has TRBV9 and TRBJ1-1, with D possibly being TRBD1 (6 bases). There are 15 residues in the CDR3. V lost 4 bases and J 4 bases, leaving 17 bases between the germline ends. Germline CDR1 reads SGDLS; CDR2 reads YYNGEE. CDR3 sequence: CASSTTYRVSTEAFF. In nucleotides, the CDR3 is TGTGCCAGCAGCACTACATACAGGGTTTCCACTGAAGCTTTCTTT.

V and J are TRBV27 and TRBJ2-3; 7 positions match TRBD2. Germline CDR1 MNHEY, CDR2 SMNVEV (reference sequence). J gave up 4 bases and V 6 bases, and 10 bases lay outside the gene matches. The CDR3 sequence is 15 residues long. The CDR3 sequence is CASSHRAAGSDTQYF. In DNA form, the CDR3 reads TGTGCCAGCAGCCACCGGGCAGCGGGATCAGATACGCAGTATTTT.

This clonotype was observed many times. This chain uses TRBV10-3 with TRBJ2-3, with D possibly being TRBD2 (5 bases). Per germline, CDR1 ENHRY and CDR2 SYGVKD. There are 13 residues in the CDR3. With 4 bases removed from V and 3 bases from J, the gap between germline ends came to 8 bases. For the CDR3, the DNA is TGTGCCATCAGTGGAGGGCTTACAGATACGCAGTATTTT. It translates to CAISGGLTDTQYF.

This clonotype has just a few counts. The CDR3 coding sequence is TGTGCCAGCAGTAGAGGGGGGATGGACACTGAAGCTTTCTTT. It translates to CASSRGGMDTEAFF. V and J are TRBV28 and TRBJ1-1; weak D call: TRBD1 (6 bases). The V gene lost 5 bases and the J gene lost 3 bases, with 13 bases spanning the gap. Germline V gene data show CDR1 as MDHEN and CDR2 as SYDVKM. This CDR3 comprises 14 residues.

In this sample, this clonotype turned up a few times. CDR3 region: CASSFNAGDNQPQHF. CDR3 in DNA: TGTGCCAGCAGCTTCAATGCAGGGGACAATCAGCCCCAGCATTTT. V gene TRBV7-9 combines with J gene TRBJ1-5; D perhaps matches TRBD1 (6 bases). The CDR3 consists of 15 residues. V was shortened by 3 bases and J by 3 bases, with 12 bases between the two germline ends. Germline V gives CDR1 SEHNR, CDR2 FQNEAQ (reference sequence).

This clonotype was seen repeatedly, ten times or more. This rearrangement joins TRBV6-6 to TRBJ1-5; the match to TRBD1 covers 10 bases. The CDR3 runs 14 residues. With V trimmed by 4 bases and J by 6 bases, 3 bases remained unmatched. Germline V gene sequence: CDR1 MNHNY, CDR2 SVGAGI (reference sequence). The CDR3 bases are TGTGCCAGCAGTTCACGGACAGGGGGTCAGCCCCAGCATTTT. This gives the protein CASSSRTGGQPQHF.

This clonotype was seen a handful of times. The genes are TRBV11-2 and TRBJ1-2; D is possibly TRBD1 (5 bases). From germline, CDR1 is SGHAT and CDR2 FQNNGV. V lost 1 base and J 9 bases, leaving 15 bases between the germline ends. This CDR3 is built from 14 residues. The CDR3 region is CASSLAGEPKSYTF. The DNA of the CDR3 is TGTGCCAGCAGCTTAGCGGGGGAACCGAAAAGCTACACCTTC. Together with reference TRBV11-2 and TRBJ1-2, the CDR3 gives the full variable domain: EAGVAQSPRYKIIEKRQSVAFWCNPISGHATLYWYQQILGQGPKLLIQFQNNGVVDDSQLPKDRFSAERLKGVDSTLKIQPAKLEDSAVYLCASSLAGEPKSYTFGSGTRLTVV.

Only a few counts were recorded for this clonotype. The CDR3 protein is CASSPYTTDTQYF. As DNA, the CDR3 is TGTGCCAGCAGTCCATACACCACAGATACGCAGTATTTT. This chain connects TRBV3-1 to TRBJ2-3, with unresolved D. This CDR3 region has 13 residues. V lost 6 bases to trimming and J lost 2 bases, with 9 bases between them. The germline CDR1 and CDR2 sequences are LGHDT and YNNKEL (reference sequence).

This clonotype has a count of ten or more. The CDR3 loop is CAISGDRNTDTQYF. The CDR3 DNA reads TGTGCCATCAGCGGCGACAGAAACACAGATACGCAGTATTTT. The genes are TRBV10-3 and TRBJ2-3; D perhaps matches TRBD1 (5 bases). V was cut by 6 bases and J by 2 bases, with 12 bases left in between. The CDR3 extends over 14 amino acids. Per the germline V gene, CDR1 is ENHRY and CDR2 is SYGVKD.

This clonotype was recorded a few times. The V and J genes are TRBV18 and TRBJ2-1; 13 positions match TRBD2. Germline CDR1 and CDR2: KGHSH and LQKENI. After removal of 3 bases from V and 1 base from J, the junction contained 0 bases not matched to a gene. This CDR3 has 16 residues. CDR3 loop: CASSPTSGGSYNEQFF. The CDR3 coding sequence is TGTGCCAGCTCACCGACTAGCGGGGGGTCCTACAATGAGCAGTTCTTC.

The chain employs TRBV7-6 and TRBJ1-3; 7 nucleotides line up with TRBD1. There are 16 residues in the CDR3. Germline trimming cut 5 bases from V and 0 bases from J; bases unmatched to any gene: 7. Germline CDR1 reads SGHVS; CDR2 reads FNYEAQ. CDR3 bases: TGTGCCAGCAGCAGAGAATCAGGGGGCTCTGGAAACACCATATATTTT. This translates into CASSRESGGSGNTIYF.

This clonotype turned up a few times. This chain connects TRBV5-1 to TRBJ2-4; D might be TRBD1 or TRBD2, each matching 5 bases. Germline CDR1 is SGHRS and CDR2 is YFSETQ. V gave up 0 bases and J gave up 13 bases, with 17 bases separating them. The CDR3 is made up of 14 amino acids. CDR3 DNA: TGCGCCAGCAGCTTGGAGGCAGGGACCAATGCCCAGTACTTC. Its translation is CASSLEAGTNAQYF.

This clonotype was seen a handful of times. V usage is TRBV6-5 and J usage is TRBJ1-1, with TRBD1 matching 8 bases. In germline, CDR1 is MNHEY, CDR2 SVGAGI. J was trimmed by 2 bases and V by 2 bases; bases with no gene match: 7. The length of the CDR3 is 16 residues. The CDR3 protein is CASSYQGAGFNTEAFF. The DNA for the CDR3 is TGTGCCAGCAGTTACCAGGGGGCAGGTTTCAACACTGAAGCTTTCTTT.

This clonotype occurred a few times. The V call is TRBV29-1, the J call TRBJ1-1; perhaps TRBD1 as D (5 bases). Trimming cost V 6 bases and J 0 bases, with 17 bases left between them. The CDR3 sequence is 15 residues long. Germline values: CDR1 SQVTM, CDR2 ANQGSEA. The CDR3 DNA follows: TGCAGCGTCGCACCAGGGTGGGGGATGAACACTGAAGCTTTCTTT. Amino acids: CSVAPGWGMNTEAFF.